Below are 30 T cell receptor beta chains sequenced from a single sample in a study of T cell responses to AZD1222 COVID-19 vaccine. The method was immunoSEQ multiplex PCR; TCRdb's version includes in-frame clones alone and lacks a portion of them. The table lists more than 85,000 clones, nearly 90% of them singletons. The material sequenced was peripheral blood, taken on day 0 of AZD1222 vaccination. The receptors shown here come from an adult in good health.

The chain combines TRBV5-6 with TRBJ1-1; no definite D call. Germline V lookup: CDR1 SGHDT, CDR2 YYEEEE. The CDR3 has 15 residues. The V gene lost 2 bases and the J gene lost 1 base, with 12 bases spanning the gap. CDR3 nucleotide sequence: TGTGCCAGCAGCTTCGGGTCACGATGGAACACTGAAGCTTTCTTT. The encoded protein is CASSFGSRWNTEAFF.

This chain links TRBV4-3 with TRBJ1-4; 7 nucleotides line up with TRBD1. The CDR3 is 16 amino acids. Per germline, CDR1 LGHNA and CDR2 YSLEER. Germline trimming cut 0 bases from V and 8 bases from J; bases unmatched to any gene: 9. The CDR3 DNA sequence: TGCGCCAGCAGCCAAGAGGGGGACAGCCGGGAAGAAAAACTGTTTTTT. Its protein product is CASSQEGDSREEKLFF.

The chain carries TRBV6-6 and TRBJ2-1, with D unresolved. V shed 6 bases and J shed 6 bases, with 21 bases lying between them. The CDR3 totals 16 residues. Germline CDR1 is MNHNY and CDR2 is SVGAGI (reference sequence). The CDR3 spells CASSPSGSRTRNEQFF. The CDR3 bases are TGTGCCAGCAGCCCCTCAGGTAGCAGGACCCGCAATGAGCAGTTCTTC.

The V gene is TRBV3-1 (or the pseudogene TRBV3-2), the J gene TRBJ2-1; TRBD2 agrees at 12 bases. CDR1 is LGHDT, CDR2 YNNKEL, per germline (reference sequence). The V segment lost 3 bases and the J segment 9 bases; nucleotides outside the gene matches: 6. The length of the CDR3 is 15 residues. The chain's CDR3 is CASSQTSGGIGEQFF. Written as DNA, the CDR3 is TGTGCCAGCAGCCAGACTAGCGGGGGCATCGGTGAGCAGTTCTTC.

This chain links TRBV6-5 with TRBJ1-2; D remains ambiguous. CDR3 size: 15 residues. Germline V gives CDR1 MNHEY, CDR2 SVGAGI. The V gene lost 0 bases and the J gene lost 0 bases, with 8 bases spanning the gap. The CDR3 region is CASSYSVGSNYGYTF. CDR3 nucleotide sequence: TGTGCCAGCAGTTACTCGGTCGGGTCTAACTATGGCTACACCTTC.

This clone was seen only a few times. The J gene is TRBJ1-2, the V gene TRBV6-4; TRBD1 agrees at 8 bases. The V segment lost 6 bases and the J segment 6 bases; nucleotides outside the gene matches: 6. Germline CDR1 is MRHNA and CDR2 is SNTAGT. The CDR3 totals 13 residues. The CDR3 DNA is TGTGCCAGCAGCGAGACAGGGGTGGATGGCTACACCTTC. This translates into CASSETGVDGYTF.

Of note for this clone: Its ends do not fully match the called genes, so a read error is possible. The chain joins TRBV2 to TRBJ2-7, with D perhaps TRBD1 or TRBD2 (5 bases each). This CDR3 contains 11 residues. Germline CDR1 and CDR2: SNHLY and FYNNEI. In DNA, the CDR3 is TGTGCCAGCAGCGAGTTGGGGACCGACATCTTC. It is translated as CASSELGTDIF. Looking up the rest from reference TRBV2 and TRBJ2-7 gives the full variable domain: EPEVTQTPSHQVTQMGQEVILRCVPISNHLYFYWYRQILGQKVEFLVSFYNNEISEKSEIFDDQFSVERPDGSNFTLKIRSTKLEDSAMYFCASSELGTDIFGPGTRLTVT.

The rearrangement links TRBV6-6 to TRBJ2-7; D might be TRBD2 (5 bases). The CDR3 runs 14 residues. Trimming took 7 bases from V and 0 from J, leaving 13 bases between them. Germline-derived CDR1 and CDR2 are MNHNY and SVGAGI (reference sequence). The CDR3 here is CASTAVGSSYEQYF. The CDR3 DNA sequence: TGTGCCAGCACCGCGGTTGGGAGCTCCTACGAGCAGTACTTC.

The CDR3 reads CASSSTSGGTDTQYF. The CDR3 DNA is TGTGCCAGCAGCTCGACTAGCGGGGGCACAGATACGCAGTATTTT. The chain links TRBV7-6 to TRBJ2-3, with 11 bases lining up with TRBD2. This CDR3 is built from 15 residues. Looked up from germline, CDR1 is SGHVS and CDR2 is FNYEAQ. The trim removed 4 bases at V and 1 base at J, leaving 1 base unmatched.

The chain is built from TRBV9 and TRBJ1-3; no firm D call. Per germline, CDR1 SGDLS and CDR2 YYNGEE. The V end was cut by 4 bases, the J end by 2 bases, with 13 bases between. The CDR3 sequence is 15 residues long. CDR3 in amino acids: CASSSEGDTGNTIYF. CDR3 DNA: TGTGCCAGCAGCTCCGAGGGCGATACTGGAAACACCATATATTTT.

The chain recombines TRBV28 with TRBJ2-7; a possible D gene is TRBD1 (5 bases). The CDR3 loop spans 12 amino acids. V lost 6 bases and J lost 3, with 9 bases in between. Germline V CDR1 and CDR2: MDHEN, SYDVKM. CDR3 amino acids: CASSSTVYEQYF. The CDR3 nucleotides are TGTGCCAGCAGCTCGACAGTCTACGAGCAGTACTTC.

The rearrangement joins TRBV7-3 to TRBJ2-2; D not resolved. Germline CDR1 reads SGHTA; CDR2 reads FQGTGA. The CDR3 has 13 amino acids. The germline V and J ends were trimmed by 5 bases and 1 base, with 5 bases remaining between them. CDR3 DNA: TGTGCCAGCAGCCCTGGGAACACCGGGGAGCTGTTTTTT. Its translation is CASSPGNTGELFF.

The chain has TRBV28 and TRBJ1-3; D is unclear. The CDR3 contains 13 residues. V was cut by 6 bases and J by 3 bases, with 9 bases left in between. Germline CDR1 and CDR2: MDHEN and SYDVKM. In DNA form, the CDR3 reads TGTGCCAGCAGAGATAGGGTTGGAAACACCATATATTTT. Its translation is CASRDRVGNTIYF.

The chain recombines TRBV19 with TRBJ1-1, with 9 nucleotides matching TRBD1. The CDR3 loop spans 11 amino acids. V shed 7 bases, J shed 10 bases, and the junction held 4 bases outside the gene matches. Looked up from germline, CDR1 is LNHDA and CDR2 is SQIVND (reference sequence). The DNA for the CDR3 is TGTGCCAGTACCCCGGGACAGGGAGCTTTCTTT. Its translation is CASTPGQGAFF.

The J gene is TRBJ2-3, the V gene TRBV29-1, with 9 bases lining up with TRBD2. This CDR3 region has 15 residues. V shed 7 bases and J 3 bases; nucleotides not matched to a gene: 11. CDR1 and CDR2 from the germline V gene are SQVTM and ANQGSEA. In nucleotides, the CDR3 is TGCAGCGCGACCCTAGGCGGGAGGGTGACAGATACGCAGTATTTT. This encodes CSATLGGRVTDTQYF.

The genes are TRBV5-1 and TRBJ2-1; 7 bases align to TRBD2. This CDR3 is built from 15 residues. After removal of 0 bases from V and 2 bases from J, the junction contained 2 bases not matched to a gene. The germline V gene has CDR1 SGHRS and CDR2 YFSETQ. CDR3 DNA: TGCGCCAGCAGCTTGGGGCGGGGGACCTACAATGAGCAGTTCTTC. It is translated as CASSLGRGTYNEQFF.

The CDR3 loop reads CASIDWLAGQQETQYF. CDR3 nucleotide sequence: TGTGCCAGCATCGATTGGCTAGCGGGGCAACAAGAGACCCAGTACTTC. This chain links TRBV2 with TRBJ2-5; 9 bases match TRBD2. The CDR3 loop spans 16 amino acids. Per germline, CDR1 SNHLY and CDR2 FYNNEI. The V gene end was trimmed by 7 bases and the J gene end by 2 bases; junction bases not matched to a gene: 11.

The J gene is TRBJ1-4, the V gene TRBV5-5, with a possible D match to TRBD1 (5 bases). V was trimmed by 5 bases and J by 8 bases, leaving 10 bases between them. The CDR3 length is 12 residues. Per germline, CDR1 SGHKS and CDR2 YYEKEE (reference sequence). The CDR3 nucleotides read TGTGCCAGCAGACAGGATCAGGAAAAACTGTTTTTT. Protein product: CASRQDQEKLFF.

V usage is TRBV14 and J usage is TRBJ2-3; D ambiguous. CDR3 length: 15 residues. V was trimmed by 2 bases and J by 0 bases, leaving 9 bases between them. Per germline, CDR1 SGHDN and CDR2 FVKESK. The CDR3 DNA sequence: TGTGCCAGCAGCCAACAAAGACTCAGCACAGATACGCAGTATTTT. Encoded protein: CASSQQRLSTDTQYF.

The chain recombines TRBV2 with TRBJ1-2, with no clear D. Trimming shortened V by 4 bases and J by 2 bases, and 8 bases separated the two germline ends. This CDR3 contains 13 residues. Germline V lookup: CDR1 SNHLY, CDR2 FYNNEI. Here the CDR3 DNA reads TGTGCCAGCAGTGGGGCGGAAAACTATGGCTACACCTTC. It codes for CASSGAENYGYTF.

The V gene is TRBV29-1, the J gene TRBJ2-7, with D unclear. This CDR3 spans 15 amino acids. Germline assignment: CDR1 SQVTM and CDR2 ANQGSEA. Trimming took off 0 bases at V and 3 bases at J, with 15 bases between the two ends. The CDR3 sequence: CSVEDQQSSNYEQYF. The CDR3 DNA is TGCAGCGTTGAAGATCAACAGTCCTCCAACTACGAGCAGTACTTC.

This chain uses TRBV5-4 with TRBJ2-3; a weak D match, TRBD2 (7 bases). Trimming cost V 10 bases and J 5 bases, with 17 bases left between them. Germline V gives CDR1 SGHNT, CDR2 YYREEE (reference sequence). The length of the CDR3 is 13 residues. The CDR3 here is CASKGGRGDTQYF. The CDR3 DNA follows: TGTGCCTCAAAGGGGGGGCGCGGAGATACGCAGTATTTT.

The chain is built from TRBV19 and TRBJ1-1; 9 positions agree with TRBD1. The CDR3 sequence is 16 residues long. V dropped 5 bases and J dropped 1; count of bases not matched to a gene: 8. Germline assignment: CDR1 LNHDA and CDR2 SQIVND (reference sequence). CDR3: CASSAYRDRANTEAFF. The CDR3 DNA is TGTGCCAGTAGTGCTTACCGGGACAGGGCGAACACTGAAGCTTTCTTT.

The rearrangement uses TRBV9 and TRBJ2-3; no firm D call. Trimming took off 0 bases at V and 4 bases at J, with 9 bases between the two ends. This CDR3 is built from 14 residues. The germline CDR1 and CDR2 sequences are SGDLS and YYNGEE. CDR3 residues: CASSVVERPDTQYF. The CDR3 DNA reads TGTGCCAGCAGCGTAGTTGAGCGACCAGATACGCAGTATTTT.

The chain is built from TRBV7-2 and TRBJ2-1; 8 bases agree with TRBD2. The germline V gene encodes CDR1 SGHTA and CDR2 FQGNSA. The ends lost 3 bases at V and 7 bases at J; junction bases unmatched: 8. The CDR3 runs 15 residues. For the CDR3, the DNA is TGTGCCAGCAGCTTCAGTAGCGGGGCGAGTAATGAGCAGTTCTTC. Translating it yields CASSFSSGASNEQFF.

The CDR3 loop reads CAISAQGAQGAFF. The CDR3 nucleotides read TGTGCCATCAGTGCCCAGGGGGCGCAGGGAGCTTTCTTT. This chain links TRBV10-3 with TRBJ1-1; the match to TRBD1 covers 8 bases. Unmatched junction bases numbered 8, after V lost 4 bases and J lost 10 bases. Germline-derived CDR1 and CDR2 are ENHRY and SYGVKD. The CDR3 covers 13 residues.

The J gene is TRBJ2-7, the V gene TRBV6-2 or TRBV6-3; 8 nucleotides match TRBD1. V shed 6 bases, J shed 6 bases, and the junction held 4 bases outside the gene matches. This CDR3 spans 12 amino acids. The germline CDR1 and CDR2 sequences are MNHEY and SVGEGT. This CDR3 is CASSGQGGEQYF. The CDR3 nucleotides are TGTGCCAGCAGCGGACAGGGAGGCGAGCAGTACTTC.

The rearrangement joins TRBV6-2 or TRBV6-3 to TRBJ2-3; 13 nucleotides align to TRBD2. The J segment lost 3 bases and the V segment lost 5 bases, leaving 2 bases of the junction unmatched. This CDR3 is 15 amino acids long. Germline V gene sequence: CDR1 MNHEY, CDR2 SVGEGT. The CDR3 DNA sequence: TGTGCCAGCAGTCGGACTAGCGGGGGTACAGATACGCAGTATTTT. Amino acid sequence: CASSRTSGGTDTQYF.

The genes are TRBV18 and TRBJ2-5; 7 bases line up with TRBD2. Germline V gene data show CDR1 as KGHSH and CDR2 as LQKENI. The CDR3 has 15 amino acids. V dropped 4 bases and J dropped 5; count of bases not matched to a gene: 10. The CDR3: CASSLPGGIGETQYF. Written as DNA, the CDR3 is TGTGCCAGCTCACTTCCGGGAGGTATAGGGGAGACCCAGTACTTC.

This clone was detected a few times. The chain couples TRBV19 to TRBJ1-1; D is uncertain. The CDR3 is 14 amino acids. CDR1 LNHDA and CDR2 SQIVND come from the germline V gene (reference sequence). Trimming pared 7 bases from V and 1 base from J, leaving 13 bases between. This CDR3 is CASTERAKNTEAFF. The CDR3 nucleotides read TGTGCCAGTACCGAGCGAGCAAAGAACACTGAAGCTTTCTTT.